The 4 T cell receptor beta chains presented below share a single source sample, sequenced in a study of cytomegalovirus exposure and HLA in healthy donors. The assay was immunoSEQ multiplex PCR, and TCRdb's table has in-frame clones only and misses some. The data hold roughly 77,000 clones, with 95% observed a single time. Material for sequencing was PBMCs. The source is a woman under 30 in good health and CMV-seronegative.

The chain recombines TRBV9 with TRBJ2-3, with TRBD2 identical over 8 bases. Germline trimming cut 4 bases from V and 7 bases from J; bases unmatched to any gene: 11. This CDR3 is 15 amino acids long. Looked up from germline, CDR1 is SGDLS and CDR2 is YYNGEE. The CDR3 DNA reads TGTGCCAGCAGCCCTCACAGCGGGAGCATAAATACGCAGTATTTT. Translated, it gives CASSPHSGSINTQYF.

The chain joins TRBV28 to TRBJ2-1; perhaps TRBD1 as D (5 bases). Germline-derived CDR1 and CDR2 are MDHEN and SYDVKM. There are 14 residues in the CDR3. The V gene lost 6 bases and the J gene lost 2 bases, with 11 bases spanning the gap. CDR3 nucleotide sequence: TGTGCCAGCAGGACAGCCAGTCCCTACAATGAGCAGTTCTTC. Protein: CASRTASPYNEQFF.

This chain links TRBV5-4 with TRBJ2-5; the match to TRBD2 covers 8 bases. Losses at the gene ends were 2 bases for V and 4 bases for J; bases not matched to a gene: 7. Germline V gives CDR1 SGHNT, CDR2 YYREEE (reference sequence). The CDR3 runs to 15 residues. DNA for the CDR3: TGTGCCAGCAGCTTAGCGGGAGCCCATCCAGAGACCCAGTACTTC. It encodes CASSLAGAHPETQYF.

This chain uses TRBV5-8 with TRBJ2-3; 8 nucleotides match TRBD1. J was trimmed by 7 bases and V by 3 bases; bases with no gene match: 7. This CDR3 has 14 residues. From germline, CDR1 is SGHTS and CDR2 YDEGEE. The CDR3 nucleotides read TGTGCCAGCAGCTATCGACAGGGGAGAAATACGCAGTATTTT. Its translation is CASSYRQGRNTQYF.